This entry lists 29 T cell receptor beta chains sequenced from one sample in a study of a mutant IDH1 vaccine in newly diagnosed glioma. The antigens for these receptors are not known. Sequencing was performed with immunoSEQ multiplex PCR; in TCRdb, only in-frame clones are kept and a portion is missing. The top ten clones hold 6% to 7.5% of a sample with 30,000 or so clones, approximately 78% of them seen once. Time point of the sample: week 35, safety follow-up. A single vaccine dose contained 300 ug of mutant IDH1 20-mer peptide, and topical imiquimod was used with it. Sequencing was performed on PBMCs, taken from a glioma patient whose treatment included an IDH1 peptide vaccine. All receptors derive from a young woman with glioma.

V is TRBV6-1 and J is TRBJ1-1; no clear D. The CDR3 runs 15 residues. The germline gives CDR1 MNHNS, CDR2 SASEGT. V was trimmed by 2 bases and J by 1 base, leaving 11 bases between them. The chain's CDR3 is CASSERPAGNTEAFF. DNA for the CDR3: TGTGCCAGCAGTGAACGGCCCGCCGGGAACACTGAAGCTTTCTTT.

In DNA, the CDR3 is TGTGCCATCAGTAGGGACAGTAGAACGACAGTCAACACCATATATTTT. Its protein product is CAISRDSRTTVNTIYF. This rearrangement joins TRBV10-3 to TRBJ1-3; TRBD1 agrees at 7 bases. The length of the CDR3 is 16 residues. The germline gives CDR1 ENHRY, CDR2 SYGVKD. V lost 5 bases to trimming and J lost 7 bases; unmatched junction nucleotides: 14.

This sequence joins TRBV6-5 and TRBJ1-1; 11 bases are shared with TRBD1. Germline-derived CDR1 and CDR2 are MNHEY and SVGAGI. This CDR3 comprises 13 residues. V was clipped by 6 bases and J by 4 bases; unmatched bases: 1. CDR3 sequence (DNA): TGTGCCAGCAGAGGACAGGGGGCCACTGAAGCTTTCTTT. Its protein product is CASRGQGATEAFF.

The chain couples TRBV10-3 to TRBJ2-5, with no clear D. Germline values: CDR1 ENHRY, CDR2 SYGVKD. Trimming took 0 bases from V and 7 from J, leaving 3 bases between them. CDR3 length: 11 residues. CDR3 nucleotide sequence: TGTGCCATCAGTGAGTCCGGGACCCAGTACTTC. Its translation is CAISESGTQYF.

This chain uses TRBV2 with TRBJ1-6; a possible D gene is TRBD1 (5 bases). V lost 5 bases, J lost 13 bases, and 18 bases lay in between. Germline loops: CDR1 SNHLY, CDR2 FYNNEI. CDR3 length: 14 amino acids. For the CDR3, the DNA is TGTGCCAGCAGTCCCGAGTGGGACCGGGCGCCCCTCCACTTT. Translating it yields CASSPEWDRAPLHF.

Here the CDR3 DNA reads TGTGCCAGCAGTGCCGGGACAGGGGTGTACGAGCAGTACTTC. Its protein is CASSAGTGVYEQYF. V gene TRBV28 combines with J gene TRBJ2-7; 10 bases fit TRBD1. With V trimmed by 5 bases and J by 4 bases, 5 bases remained unmatched. The germline CDR1 and CDR2 sequences are MDHEN and SYDVKM. The CDR3 runs to 14 residues.

The V call is TRBV7-3, the J call TRBJ2-1, with 9 nucleotides matching TRBD2. Germline-derived CDR1 and CDR2 are SGHTA and FQGTGA. After removal of 5 bases from V and 14 bases from J, the junction contained 10 bases not matched to a gene. This CDR3 is 13 amino acids long. In DNA form, the CDR3 reads TGTGCCAGCAGCCCAGCCCCTCTAGCGGGAAAGTTCTTC. Amino acids: CASSPAPLAGKFF.

This rearrangement joins TRBV4-2 to TRBJ2-1; the match to TRBD2 covers 15 bases. Per germline, CDR1 LGHNA and CDR2 YNFKEQ. CDR3 length: 15 residues. Trimming took 0 bases from V and 12 from J; bases not matched to a gene: 3. The CDR3 loop reads CASSQEGLAGGPQFF. The CDR3 region has the DNA TGTGCCAGCAGCCAAGAAGGACTAGCGGGAGGGCCGCAGTTCTTC.

The rearrangement uses TRBV10-3 and TRBJ1-5; D might be TRBD1 (5 bases). This CDR3 is built from 18 residues. Germline CDR1 is ENHRY and CDR2 is SYGVKD. The germline V and J ends were trimmed by 0 bases and 7 bases, with 22 bases remaining between them. For the CDR3, the DNA is TGTGCCATCAGTGAGTCCCACGGGGGGGGAAGGTTAGGCCAGCCCCAGCATTTT. Translation: CAISESHGGGRLGQPQHF.

This chain joins TRBV4-3 and TRBJ2-7; D call uncertain. This CDR3 comprises 15 residues. The germline V and J ends were trimmed by 0 bases and 5 bases, with 14 bases remaining between them. Per the germline V gene, CDR1 is LGHNA and CDR2 is YSLEER. CDR3 protein: CASSQDYTPVDEQYF. CDR3 bases: TGCGCCAGCAGCCAAGATTATACCCCAGTGGACGAGCAGTACTTC.

Concerning this clone itself: One end of the junction does not line up with germline, which may come from a read error. CDR3 DNA: TGTGCCAGTAGTATAAAGACAGCGAGTTACGGGCAGTACTTC. It is translated as CASSIKTASYGQYF. V gene TRBV19 combines with J gene TRBJ2-7, with a possible D match to TRBD1 (5 bases). This CDR3 is 14 amino acids long. The germline V gene has CDR1 LNHDA and CDR2 SQIVND (reference sequence).

The chain employs TRBV10-3 and TRBJ2-5; D gene uncertain. V was pared by 6 bases and J by 0 bases, with 2 bases between. The CDR3 totals 11 residues. CDR1 and CDR2 from the germline V gene are ENHRY and SYGVKD. The CDR3 loop is CAIRDQETQYF. The DNA of the CDR3 is TGTGCCATCAGGGACCAAGAGACCCAGTACTTC.

The V and J genes are TRBV19 and TRBJ2-2, with TRBD2 identical over 9 bases. Germline CDR1 and CDR2: LNHDA and SQIVND (reference sequence). The V gene end was trimmed by 3 bases and the J gene end by 1 base; junction bases not matched to a gene: 12. The CDR3 length is 19 residues. The CDR3 region is CASSIWQDGSGGNTGELFF. The CDR3 DNA sequence: TGTGCCAGTAGTATCTGGCAGGATGGTAGCGGGGGGAACACCGGGGAGCTGTTTTTT.

This sequence joins TRBV7-6 and TRBJ2-3, with 10 positions matching TRBD1. CDR1 and CDR2 (germline): SGHVS, FNYEAQ. CDR3 length: 14 residues. The V gene end was trimmed by 7 bases and the J gene end by 7 bases; junction bases not matched to a gene: 8. The CDR3 sequence: CASTLRDRGYTQYF. Here the CDR3 DNA reads TGTGCCAGCACTCTCCGGGACAGGGGTTATACGCAGTATTTT. The full variable domain, in which reference TRBV7-6 and TRBJ2-3 provide the parts outside the CDR3, is GAGVSQSPRYKVTKRGQDVALRCDPISGHVSLYWYRQALGQGPEFLTYFNYEAQQDKSGLPNDRFSAERPEGSISTLTIQRTEQRDSAMYRCASTLRDRGYTQYFGPGTRLTVL.

The chain carries TRBV5-1 and TRBJ1-1; D call uncertain. CDR3 length: 14 residues. V gave up 0 bases and J gave up 0 bases, with 6 bases separating them. Per germline, CDR1 SGHRS and CDR2 YFSETQ. The CDR3 loop reads CASSLGGMNTEAFF. The CDR3 DNA reads as TGCGCCAGCAGCTTGGGCGGCATGAACACTGAAGCTTTCTTT.

The chain uses TRBV2 and TRBJ1-4, with 8 nucleotides matching TRBD1. The germline V gene has CDR1 SNHLY and CDR2 FYNNEI. This CDR3 has 19 amino acids. V shed 2 bases, J shed 5 bases, and the junction held 16 bases outside the gene matches. The CDR3 spells CASSERYRQGLEENEKLFF. CDR3 nucleotides: TGTGCCAGCAGTGAACGGTATCGACAGGGGTTGGAGGAAAATGAAAAACTGTTTTTT.

This clone was recorded a few times. The chain carries TRBV14 and TRBJ1-5; maybe TRBD1 (6 bases). The CDR3 runs 13 residues. Germline-derived CDR1 and CDR2 are SGHDN and FVKESK. V lost 4 bases and J 6 bases, leaving 10 bases between the germline ends. The CDR3: CASSLTGSQPQHF. In nucleotides, the CDR3 is TGTGCCAGCAGCCTTACAGGGAGTCAGCCCCAGCATTTT.

The chain uses TRBV27 and TRBJ2-3; D is possibly TRBD1 or TRBD2 (5 bases each). The CDR3 runs 15 residues. Germline CDR1 MNHEY, CDR2 SMNVEV (reference sequence). Between the trimmed V and J ends, which lost 6 bases and 1 base, there was a span of 14 bases. CDR3 protein: CASSQGVSGTDTQYF. The CDR3 region has the DNA TGTGCCAGCAGCCAGGGAGTTTCGGGCACAGATACGCAGTATTTT.

The CDR3 protein is CASSSRFDEQYF. As DNA, the CDR3 is TGTGCCAGCAGTTCGAGATTTGACGAGCAGTACTTC. V and J are TRBV28 and TRBJ2-7, with no clear D. CDR1 and CDR2 (germline): MDHEN, SYDVKM. The V end was cut by 4 bases, the J end by 5 bases, with 9 bases between. The CDR3 length is 12 residues.

The chain combines TRBV19 with TRBJ2-7; a weak D match, TRBD1 (6 bases). Per the germline V gene, CDR1 is LNHDA and CDR2 is SQIVND (reference sequence). CDR3 length: 11 amino acids. V was trimmed by 11 bases and J by 3 bases, leaving 11 bases between them. CDR3 DNA: TGTGCCTCCTGGGACAACTACGAGCAGTACTTC. Translating gives CASWDNYEQYF. The variable domain in full, completed from reference TRBV19 and TRBJ2-7, reads DGGITQSPKYLFRKEGQNVTLSCEQNLNHDAMYWYRQDPGQGLRLIYYSQIVNDFQKGDIAEGYSVSREKKESFPLTVTSAQKNPTAFYLCASWDNYEQYFGPGTRLTVT.

V and J are TRBV4-2 and TRBJ2-7, with D unresolved. Germline lookup yields CDR1 LGHNA and CDR2 YNFKEQ. The germline V and J ends were trimmed by 2 bases and 5 bases, with 19 bases remaining between them. This CDR3 contains 16 residues. CDR3 loop: CASSQNYVSVLDEQYF. In DNA, the CDR3 is TGTGCCAGCAGCCAAAATTATGTTTCAGTTTTGGACGAGCAGTACTTC.

This chain joins TRBV11-1 and TRBJ2-5, with a tentative D call TRBD1 (6 bases). V was trimmed by 5 bases and J by 2 bases, leaving 12 bases between them. This CDR3 comprises 14 residues. Per the germline V gene, CDR1 is SGHAT and CDR2 is FQDESV (reference sequence). The CDR3 loop reads CASSPPTGQETQYF. In DNA, the CDR3 is TGTGCCAGCAGCCCCCCGACAGGTCAAGAGACCCAGTACTTC.

The CDR3 is CASSLASVEQYF. DNA of the CDR3: TGTGCCAGCAGCTTAGCCTCCGTCGAGCAGTACTTC. This chain uses TRBV7-9 with TRBJ2-7; D gene unclear. Germline CDR1 and CDR2: SEHNR and FQNEAQ (reference sequence). V lost 0 bases and J lost 6, with 6 bases in between. This CDR3 spans 12 amino acids.

The CDR3, as DNA: TGTGCCAGCAGTCGACAGGGGGATAACTATGGCTACACCTTC. Translated, it gives CASSRQGDNYGYTF. V usage is TRBV28 and J usage is TRBJ1-2; TRBD1 aligns across 9 bases. V gave up 5 bases and J gave up 1 base; unmatched junction bases: 2. This CDR3 has 14 amino acids. Germline assignment: CDR1 MDHEN and CDR2 SYDVKM.

The chain recombines TRBV7-9 with TRBJ2-2; D uncertain. The CDR3 length is 14 residues. In germline, CDR1 is SEHNR, CDR2 FQNEAQ (reference sequence). Trimming removed 5 bases at V and 3 bases at J, with 10 bases between. The CDR3 DNA follows: TGTGCCAGCAGCCCCCCGGTTTACACCGGGGAGCTGTTTTTT. Encoded protein: CASSPPVYTGELFF.

This clone came up once. This chain uses TRBV12-5 with TRBJ2-7; 9 bases are shared with TRBD1. Germline V gene data show CDR1 as LGHNT and CDR2 as FRNRAP. Germline trimming cut 6 bases from V and 3 bases from J; bases unmatched to any gene: 3. This CDR3 has 13 residues. The CDR3 is CASGPDRGYEQYF. In nucleotides, the CDR3 is TGTGCTAGTGGCCCGGACAGGGGCTACGAGCAGTACTTC.

The J gene is TRBJ2-7, the V gene TRBV5-5, with D perhaps matching TRBD1 or TRBD2 (5 bases each). V lost 1 base, J lost 5 bases, and 13 bases lay in between. The CDR3 is 14 residues long. Germline loops: CDR1 SGHKS, CDR2 YYEKEE (reference sequence). CDR3 nucleotides: TGTGCCAGCAGCTTGTGGAGAGGGGCGGACGAGCAGTACTTC. It codes for CASSLWRGADEQYF.

V and J are TRBV7-9 and TRBJ2-5, with D hard to call. The length of the CDR3 is 14 residues. V lost 6 bases and J 1 base, leaving 12 bases between the germline ends. Germline V lookup: CDR1 SEHNR, CDR2 FQNEAQ (reference sequence). In DNA form, the CDR3 reads TGTGCCAGCAGTTCCCCGGACGTCCAAGAGACCCAGTACTTC. This encodes CASSSPDVQETQYF.

The chain recombines TRBV7-2 with TRBJ2-7, with 13 nucleotides matching TRBD2. Losses at the gene ends were 0 bases for V and 3 bases for J; bases not matched to a gene: 5. From germline, CDR1 is SGHTA and CDR2 FQGNSA. The CDR3 loop spans 17 amino acids. The CDR3 protein is CASSLAGLAGAVYEQYF. The CDR3 nucleotides read TGTGCCAGCAGCTTAGCAGGACTAGCGGGAGCCGTCTACGAGCAGTACTTC.